These 2 T cell receptor beta chains came from one sample sequenced in a study of blood T cell repertoires in COVID-19. Only in-frame clones appear in the TCRdb table, and some are missing; sequencing was by immunoSEQ multiplex PCR. The sample lists about 150,000 clones, around 84% seen once, with about 7.8% in the top ten. Sequenced sample: peripheral blood. The receptor set was obtained from a woman in her forties or fifties in a cohort sampled during active or convalescent COVID-19.

The chain employs TRBV30 and TRBJ1-2; weak D call: TRBD1 (6 bases). The CDR3 extends over 12 amino acids. Trimming took off 3 bases at V and 6 bases at J, with 11 bases between the two ends. CDR1 GTSNPN and CDR2 SVGIG come from the germline V gene (reference sequence). CDR3 nucleotides: TGTGCCTGGAGCAGGGGTTCGAATGGCTACACCTTC. Amino acids: CAWSRGSNGYTF.

The table lists this clone with a count of one. The chain employs TRBV5-1 and TRBJ2-2, with D possibly being TRBD2 (6 bases). The ends were cut back, 1 base at V and 5 bases at J, with 12 bases in the middle. The CDR3 has 15 amino acids. Per the germline V gene, CDR1 is SGHRS and CDR2 is YFSETQ. CDR3 nucleotides: TGCGCCAGCAGCTTGTTGGTTGGGGGGACCGGGGAGCTGTTTTTT. It yields the protein CASSLLVGGTGELFF.